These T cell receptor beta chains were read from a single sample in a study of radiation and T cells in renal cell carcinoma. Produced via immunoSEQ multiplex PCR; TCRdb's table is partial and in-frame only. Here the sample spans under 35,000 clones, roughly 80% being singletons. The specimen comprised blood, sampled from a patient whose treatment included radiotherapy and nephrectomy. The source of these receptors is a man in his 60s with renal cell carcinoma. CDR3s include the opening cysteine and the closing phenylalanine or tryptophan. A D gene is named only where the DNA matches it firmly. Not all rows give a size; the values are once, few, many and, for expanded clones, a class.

TGTGCCTGGAACTTACAGGGCCTTGCTGGGCCCCAGCATTTT	CAWNLQGLAGPQHF	.	TRBJ1-5	TRBV30	.
TGTGCCAGCAGTGATTCGCTAGCGGGCACCTACAATGAGCAGTTCTTC	CASSDSLAGTYNEQFF	.	TRBJ2-1	TRBV6-1	TRBD2
TGTGCCAGCAGCTCAACCTTAGAGGGGGTGCAGTATGGCTACACCTTC	CASSSTLEGVQYGYTF	.	TRBJ1-2	TRBV7-9	.
TGTGCCATCAGTCCAGGGGAGCTTGAGACCCAGTACTTC	CAISPGELETQYF	.	TRBJ2-5	TRBV10-3	.
TGTGCCAGCGTAACGATACCAGGAAAGACCTATGGCTACACCTTC	CASVTIPGKTYGYTF	.	TRBJ1-2	TRBV5-4	.
TGTGCCAGCAGCGGATCCTCCCGGGTCTATGGCTACACCTTC	CASSGSSRVYGYTF	.	TRBJ1-2	TRBV9	.
TGTGCCAGCAGCTTGGGGGGGCGAAGATCGGGGCAGTACTTC	CASSLGGRRSGQYF	.	TRBJ2-7	TRBV5-6	.
TGTGCCAGCAGTGACTCCGAGGGAAGGGGGAATGAGCAGTTCTTC	CASSDSEGRGNEQFF	.	TRBJ2-1	TRBV6-4	.
TGTGCCAGCAGCCAAGTGTCCAGCGAGCAGTACTTC	CASSQVSSEQYF	.	TRBJ2-7	TRBV4-2	.
TGTGCCAGCAGGCGGACAGGGGTCAGAAACACCATATATTTT	CASRRTGVRNTIYF	.	TRBJ1-3	TRBV2	TRBD1
TGTGCCAGCAGACCCCGGGGGGAAACTGGAAACACCATATATTTT	CASRPRGETGNTIYF	once	TRBJ1-3	TRBV6-5	.
TGCGCCAGCAGCCAGGTAGGGGGTAGGGTCACTGAAGCTTTCTTT	CASSQVGGRVTEAFF	many	TRBJ1-1	TRBV4-1	.
TGTGCCAGCAGCTCCCAACTAGGGAGCCCACAGTTCTTC	CASSSQLGSPQFF	.	TRBJ2-1	TRBV11-2	.
TGCGCCAGCAGCTTGGGACTAGCGGGAGTACTGAACACCGGGGAGCTGTTTTTT	CASSLGLAGVLNTGELFF	once	TRBJ2-2	TRBV5-1	TRBD2
TGTGCCAGCTCACCACCCTTTGGGACGGCGTTCTCTGGGGCCAACGTCCTGACTTTC	CASSPPFGTAFSGANVLTF	once	TRBJ2-6	TRBV18	.
TGCGCCAGCAGCTTGGTTCCAGGTGGAGGCTATGGCTACACCTTC	CASSLVPGGGYGYTF	.	TRBJ1-2	TRBV5-1	.
TGTGCCAGCAGCTTCCGGGACAGGGCCTACAATGAGCAGTTCTTC	CASSFRDRAYNEQFF	.	TRBJ2-1	TRBV7-6	TRBD1
TGTGCCAGCAGCTTACCAAGGACAGCCTATAGCAATCAGCCCCAGCATTTT	CASSLPRTAYSNQPQHF	.	TRBJ1-5	TRBV28	.
TGCGCCAGCAGCCAAGAATCGCGGGCCTCAGATACGCAGTATTTT	CASSQESRASDTQYF	.	TRBJ2-3	TRBV4-1	.
TGTGCCAGCAGCTTGGCTTCCTGGGATGGCTACACCTTC	CASSLASWDGYTF	.	TRBJ1-2	TRBV7-9	.
TGTGCCAGTAGTATATCGGGACTGATCTACGAGCAGTACTTC	CASSISGLIYEQYF	.	TRBJ2-7	TRBV19	.
TGTGCCAGCAGCTCTCAGGGGGGGGACACTGAAGCTTTCTTT	CASSSQGGDTEAFF	.	TRBJ1-1	TRBV7-9	TRBD1
TGTGCCAGCAGCTTGTTAGTTGGCGAGCAGTACTTC	CASSLLVGEQYF	.	TRBJ2-7	TRBV5-4	.
TGTGCCAGCAGCCGAACCTGGACATTAGAGACCCAGTACTTC	CASSRTWTLETQYF	few	TRBJ2-5	TRBV27	.
TGTGCCAGCAGTGAAAGGGTCGGCGGGTTGCGCACAGATACGCAGTATTTT	CASSERVGGLRTDTQYF	few	TRBJ2-3	TRBV25-1	.
TGTGCCAGCAGCGAATACTTCAACTCGGCTCTCGGCTACACCTTC	CASSEYFNSALGYTF	.	TRBJ1-2	TRBV7-2	.
TGTGCCATCAGCCGGGAGTTTCCTCCCTACGAGCAGTACTTC	CAISREFPPYEQYF	once	TRBJ2-7	TRBV10-3	.
TGTGCCAGCAGCTTAAGTAGAGGAGGCAACAATGAGCAGTTCTTC	CASSLSRGGNNEQFF	.	TRBJ2-1	TRBV11-3	.
TGTGCCAGCAGCCTCAGGGGCACTGAAGCTTTCTTT	CASSLRGTEAFF	.	TRBJ1-1	TRBV7-9	.
TGTGCCAGCAGTTACGGCAGGGTCGGCTATGGCTACACCTTC	CASSYGRVGYGYTF	.	TRBJ1-2	TRBV6-5	.
TGTGCCAGCAGCGTAGAGCTGTCCACTGAAGCTTTCTTT	CASSVELSTEAFF	few	TRBJ1-1	TRBV9	.
TGTGCCAGCACAACCGTTGGTACTAGCCCCCGAAACACCATATATTTT	CASTTVGTSPRNTIYF	once	TRBJ1-3	TRBV2	.
TGTGCCAGCAGCCTACTCTCGACAGGGGCTGGAAACACCATATATTTT	CASSLLSTGAGNTIYF	.	TRBJ1-3	TRBV7-2	TRBD1
TGCGCCAGCAGCTCGACTAGAGGCCCCGGGGAGCTGTTTTTT	CASSSTRGPGELFF	.	TRBJ2-2	TRBV5-1	.
TGTGCCAGCAGTCGACAGGGGGACGGCGGCGAGACCCAGTACTTC	CASSRQGDGGETQYF	.	TRBJ2-5	TRBV6-6	TRBD1
TGCGCCAGCAGCGAAGAGAGCACAGATACGCAGTATTTT	CASSEESTDTQYF	.	TRBJ2-3	TRBV4-1	.
TGTGCCAGCAGGGGGGGGAGCGGGACGAATACGCAGTATTTT	CASRGGSGTNTQYF	.	TRBJ2-3	TRBV7-2	TRBD2
TGCAGTGCCTCGGGGGGGGATGAGCAGTTCTTC	CSASGGDEQFF	.	TRBJ2-1	TRBV20-1	TRBD2
TGTGCCAGTAGGGTCGGGAGACAGGGGGCTCGGAAGTACTTC	CASRVGRQGARKYF	.	TRBJ2-7	TRBV19	TRBD1
TGTGCCAGCAGCTTAATCAGATACACAGATACGCAGTATTTT	CASSLIRYTDTQYF	.	TRBJ2-3	TRBV7-2	.
TGCGCCAGCAGCCAAGCCCATCTTGGGGCCGCGCCCGAGGGCATTCAGTACTTC	CASSQAHLGAAPEGIQYF	.	TRBJ2-4	TRBV4-3	.
TGTGCCACCAGCAGCGGGACCGAACTAGCCAAAAACATTCAGTACTTC	CATSSGTELAKNIQYF	.	TRBJ2-4	TRBV15	.
TGTGCCAGCAGCTTAGATCAGGTCAGGGCTTTCTTT	CASSLDQVRAFF	few	TRBJ1-1	TRBV11-2	.
TGTGCCATCAGTGATATCCCGGGGGGCTCTGGAAACACCATATATTTT	CAISDIPGGSGNTIYF	few	TRBJ1-3	TRBV10-3	.
TGCGCCAGCAGCTCACCGGGACAGAAGGGCTACACCTTC	CASSSPGQKGYTF	.	TRBJ1-2	TRBV4-3	TRBD1